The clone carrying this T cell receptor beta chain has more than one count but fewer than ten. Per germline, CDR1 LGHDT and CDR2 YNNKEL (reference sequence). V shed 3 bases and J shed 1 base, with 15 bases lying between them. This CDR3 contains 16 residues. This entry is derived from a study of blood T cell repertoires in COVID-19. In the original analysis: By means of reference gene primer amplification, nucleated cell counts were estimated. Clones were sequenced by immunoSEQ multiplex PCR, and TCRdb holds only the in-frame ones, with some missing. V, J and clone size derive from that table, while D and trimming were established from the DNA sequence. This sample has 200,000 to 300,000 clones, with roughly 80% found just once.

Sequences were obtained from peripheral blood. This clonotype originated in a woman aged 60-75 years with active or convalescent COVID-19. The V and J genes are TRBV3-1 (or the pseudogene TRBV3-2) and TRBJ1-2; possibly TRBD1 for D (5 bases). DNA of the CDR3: TGTGCCAGCAGCCAGTTTCAGGGAAGGGGTAACTATGGCTACACCTTC. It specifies CASSQFQGRGNYGYTF.